The rows below give T cell receptor beta chains drawn from one sample of a study of blood T cell repertoires in COVID-19. TCRdb keeps only in-frame clones here, not all; method: immunoSEQ multiplex PCR. Of fewer than 90,000 clones listed, roughly 88% were seen once; the top ten hold over 0.45%. Material: peripheral blood. These receptor sequences come from a man aged 60 to 75 with acute or convalescent COVID-19. The CDR3 runs from the conserved cysteine through the conserved F or W. D genes are given only for firm matches. Expanded clones get a size class; other rows say once, few or many, or leave the size out.

TRBJ1-2 . TRBV27 TRBD1 CASSSLPGQGASNYGYTF TGTGCCAGCAGTTCCCTGCCGGGACAGGGGGCTTCTAACTATGGCTACACCTTC
TRBJ2-7 . TRBV6-1 . CASRSLEGGYEQYF TGTGCCAGCAGATCCTTGGAAGGGGGCTACGAGCAGTACTTC
TRBJ2-7 . TRBV7-8 TRBD2 CASSLVEGLAGDEQYF TGTGCCAGCAGCTTAGTAGAGGGACTAGCGGGAGACGAGCAGTACTTC
TRBJ1-2 . TRBV5-8 TRBD1 CASRGQGLYGYTF TGTGCCAGCAGAGGACAGGGCCTCTATGGCTACACCTTC
TRBJ1-6 . TRBV10-3 . CAISETGNNSPLHF TGTGCCATCAGTGAGACAGGCAATAATTCACCCCTCCACTTT
TRBJ1-1 . TRBV19 . CASSGGLMNTEAFF TGTGCCAGTAGTGGGGGACTGATGAACACTGAAGCTTTCTTT
TRBJ1-2 few TRBV30 TRBD1 CAWFRDRAFNYGYTF TGTGCCTGGTTCCGGGACAGGGCCTTTAACTATGGCTACACCTTC
TRBJ2-6 . TRBV10-3 . CAISGQYSGANVLTF TGTGCCATCAGCGGACAGTACTCTGGGGCCAACGTCCTGACTTTC
TRBJ1-3 . TRBV27 . CASSKGPRETGNTIYF TGTGCCAGCAGTAAGGGCCCCCGGGAAACTGGAAACACCATATATTTT
TRBJ2-7 . TRBV2 . CASRSPWGDEQYF TGTGCCAGCAGGTCCCCATGGGGGGACGAGCAGTACTTC
TRBJ2-7 . TRBV12-5 TRBD1 CASGLVTTRQGHEQYF TGTGCTAGTGGTTTGGTAACGACACGACAGGGCCACGAGCAGTACTTC
TRBJ1-2 . TRBV19 . CASSRGGGNYGYTF TGTGCCAGTAGTCGAGGGGGGGGAAACTATGGCTACACCTTC
TRBJ1-5 . TRBV7-3 . CASSVGDNQPQHF TGTGCCAGCAGTGTCGGGGATAATCAGCCCCAGCATTTT
TRBJ1-2 . TRBV10-2 . CASTGGDTRSGGYTF TGCGCCAGCACTGGTGGGGACACCCGAAGTGGAGGCTACACCTTC
TRBJ2-3 . TRBV23-1 TRBD1 CASSSTGQGMTDTQYF TGCGCCAGCAGTTCGACGGGACAGGGGATGACAGATACGCAGTATTTT
TRBJ2-3 . TRBV5-1 TRBD2 CASTGLAGASTDTQYF TGCGCCAGCACGGGACTAGCGGGAGCCTCCACAGATACGCAGTATTTT
TRBJ1-5 . TRBV7-2 TRBD1 CASSFDRGGGQPQHF TGTGCCAGCAGCTTCGACAGGGGGGGAGGTCAGCCCCAGCATTTT
TRBJ2-1 . TRBV7-3 TRBD2 CASSLLADPYNEQFF TGTGCCAGCAGCCTTCTAGCGGATCCCTACAATGAGCAGTTCTTC
TRBJ1-5 . TRBV5-6 . CASSLIQGLSQPQHF TGTGCCAGCAGCTTGATTCAGGGACTTTCACAGCCCCAGCATTTT
TRBJ1-4 . TRBV20-1 TRBD1 CSVGDRSF TGCAGTGTTGGGGACAGGTCTTTT
TRBJ2-2 . TRBV3-1/TRBV3-2 TRBD2 CASSQVGLLSGGPGELFF TGTGCCAGCAGCCAAGTGGGGCTTCTGAGCGGGGGGCCCGGGGAGCTGTTTTTT
TRBJ1-3 . TRBV5-1 TRBD1 CASSRYIQGAGNTIYF TGCGCCAGCAGCCGATACATACAGGGGGCTGGAAACACCATATATTTT
TRBJ1-6 . TRBV5-3 . CARNGGLCGKVNSPLHF TGTGCCAGAAATGGGGGCTTATGTGGTAAGGTAAATTCACCCCTCCACTTT
TRBJ2-5 . TRBV19 . CASSIGRGPTQETQYF TGTGCCAGTAGTATAGGAAGGGGCCCTACTCAAGAGACCCAGTACTTC
TRBJ2-5 . TRBV5-4 TRBD1 CASSLSGQGGETQYF TGTGCCAGCAGCTTGTCGGGACAGGGAGGGGAGACCCAGTACTTC
TRBJ1-2 . TRBV30 . CAWVIGLQNGYTF TGTGCCTGGGTCATTGGACTACAGAATGGCTACACCTTC
TRBJ1-2 few TRBV30 . CAWRSGGLDGYTF TGTGCCTGGAGATCGGGAGGGTTGGATGGCTACACCTTC
TRBJ2-5 . TRBV5-1 TRBD2 CASSKTSGGEETQYF TGCGCCAGCAGCAAGACTAGCGGGGGTGAAGAGACCCAGTACTTC
TRBJ2-1 . TRBV11-2 TRBD2 CASSLASGTYNEQFF TGTGCCAGCAGCTTAGCTAGCGGTACCTACAATGAGCAGTTCTTC
TRBJ2-2 once TRBV7-9 . CASSTRQTGELFF TGTGCCAGCAGCACCCGACAGACCGGGGAGCTGTTTTTT
TRBJ1-2 . TRBV2 TRBD1 CASTEEDRGIYGYTF TGTGCCAGCACCGAAGAGGACAGGGGAATCTATGGCTACACCTTC
TRBJ1-2 . TRBV3-1/TRBV3-2 TRBD1 CASSQAGQGSYGYTF TGTGCCAGCAGCCAAGCGGGACAGGGAAGCTATGGCTACACCTTC
TRBJ2-5 . TRBV7-3 TRBD1 CASSRQGRVEETQYF TGTGCCAGCAGCAGACAGGGGAGAGTGGAAGAGACCCAGTACTTC
TRBJ2-7 . TRBV15 TRBD2 CATSRGGRQDF TGTGCCACCAGCAGGGGGGGGAGGCAGGACTTC
TRBJ1-5 once TRBV19 . CASRVIGGEYSNQPQHF TGTGCCAGTAGGGTCATTGGGGGGGAATATAGCAATCAGCCCCAGCATTTT
TRBJ1-1 . TRBV24-1 . CATSDLIKRLNTEAFF TGTGCCACCAGTGATTTGATTAAACGGTTGAACACTGAAGCTTTCTTT
TRBJ2-5 . TRBV28 TRBD2 CASSAQDGRGKETQYF TGTGCCAGCAGTGCACAGGACGGGAGGGGCAAAGAGACCCAGTACTTC
TRBJ2-3 . TRBV5-1 TRBD2 CASSSWTSGGAPDTQYF TGCGCCAGCAGCTCCTGGACTAGCGGGGGCGCCCCGGATACGCAGTATTTT
TRBJ1-2 . TRBV27 TRBD1 CASSFDRGLDGYTF TGTGCCAGCAGTTTTGACAGGGGCTTAGATGGCTACACCTTC
TRBJ1-5 . TRBV6-5 . CASSYSGYQPQHF TGTGCCAGCAGTTACAGCGGTTACCAGCCCCAGCATTTT
TRBJ2-3 . TRBV2 . CASSEEGDTQYF TGTGCCAGCAGTGAGGAGGGAGATACGCAGTATTTT
TRBJ2-3 . TRBV6-5 . CASSYSGAGAQYF TGTGCCAGCAGTTACTCGGGGGCCGGGGCGCAGTATTTT
TRBJ1-1 . TRBV5-1 . CASRFSGLNTEAFF TGCGCCAGCAGGTTTTCCGGTCTGAACACTGAAGCTTTCTTT
TRBJ1-4 . TRBV19 TRBD1 CASSNPGTGVWDEKLFF TGTGCCAGTAGTAACCCCGGGACAGGGGTTTGGGATGAAAAACTGTTTTTT
TRBJ1-1 . TRBV7-9 . CASSSQGTEAFF TGTGCCAGCAGTTCTCAGGGGACTGAAGCTTTCTTT
TRBJ2-7 . TRBV21-1 . CASTGDRVVYEQYF TGTGCCAGCACCGGGGACAGGGTGGTTTACGAGCAGTACTTC
TRBJ1-4 . TRBV7-2 TRBD1 CASSPGQGATNEKLFF TGTGCCAGCAGCCCGGGACAGGGGGCAACTAATGAAAAACTGTTTTTT
TRBJ2-7 once TRBV11-3 TRBD1 CASSLLTGGEQYF TGTGCCAGCAGCTTATTGACAGGGGGCGAGCAGTACTTC
TRBJ1-5 . TRBV7-8 . CASSSEESNQPQHF TGTGCCAGCAGCTCAGAGGAGAGCAATCAGCCCCAGCATTTT